This T cell receptor (beta chain) was obtained from a study of blood T cell repertoires in COVID-19. Study as a whole: Acute and convalescent COVID-19 samples came from the United States, Italy and Spain.

The CDR3 is made up of 14 amino acids. V shed 4 bases, J shed 4 bases, and the junction held 8 bases outside the gene matches. Per germline, CDR1 SQVTM and CDR2 ANQGSEA. Per the original methods: Counts of nucleated cells, estimated from reference gene primer amplification, were obtained. Sequenced by immunoSEQ multiplex PCR; TCRdb stores in-frame clones only, minus some. The DNA gave D and trimming, while V, J and clone size come from that table. Among more than 45,000 clones listed, about nine tenths were seen once. The sequencing input was peripheral blood. The TCR originated in a woman in her 70s with active COVID-19. This chain joins TRBV29-1 and TRBJ2-7; 9 bases fit TRBD1. CDR3 coding DNA: TGCAGCGTTGTAAGGTCGGACAGGGGTTACGAGCAGTACTTC. It yields the protein CSVVRSDRGYEQYF.